Following are 26 T cell receptor beta chains from one sample sequenced in a study of T cells in Graves' hyperthyroidism and ophthalmopathy. The TCR beta CDR3 regions underwent amplification using RNA transcripts as the source. The TCR CDR3 was amplified in a first-round RT-PCR using the HTBI primer set. In TCRdb, the multiplex PCR reads were re-called with MiXCR into one record per CDR3 protein. The sample yields hundreds of thousands of distinct CDR3 sequences, around 14% seen once. Sequencing used blood. Source of these receptors: a woman aged 18-29 years with Graves' hyperthyroidism.

This clonotype was detected only a few times. The chain couples TRBV10-3 to TRBJ1-6; D gene unclear. CDR3 length equals 16 residues. Germline lookup yields CDR1 ENHRY and CDR2 SYGVKD. V was cut by 0 bases and J by 2 bases, with 8 bases left in between. CDR3 DNA: TGTGCCATCAGTGAGTCCATAGGCCCCTATAATTCACCCCTCCACTTT. Translation: CAISESIGPYNSPLHF.

J is TRBJ2-1 and V is TRBV20-1, with TRBD2 matching over 15 bases. This CDR3 comprises 14 residues. Per germline, CDR1 DFQATT and CDR2 SNEGSKA (reference sequence). V trimming: 5 bases; J trimming: 10 bases; junction bases outside the gene matches: 6. This CDR3 is CSAPGLAGGREQFF. The DNA for the CDR3 is TGCAGTGCTCCGGGACTAGCGGGGGGTCGGGAGCAGTTCTTC.

On this clonotype itself: An end of the junction does not agree with germline; a read error may underlie this. The rearrangement uses TRBV15 and TRBJ1-2; a weak D match, TRBD1 (5 bases). The CDR3 loop spans 13 amino acids. CDR1 and CDR2 (germline): LNHNV, YYDKDF (reference sequence). DNA of the CDR3: TGTGCCGCCAGGCCGACAGCTAACTATGGCTACACCTTC. It encodes CAARPTANYGYTF.

The CDR3 DNA is TGTGCCAGCAGCGTAGGGGTAGACGGCCTTACACCCCTCCACTTT. It codes for CASSVGVDGLTPLHF. V gene TRBV9 combines with J gene TRBJ1-6; D uncertain. Trimming removed 0 bases at V and 11 bases at J, with 15 bases between. This CDR3 region has 15 residues. Germline CDR1 SGDLS, CDR2 YYNGEE. Full variable domain (missing parts from reference TRBV9 and TRBJ1-6): DSGVTQTPKHLITATGQRVTLRCSPRSGDLSVYWYQQSLDQGLQFLIQYYNGEERAKGNILERFSAQQFPDLHSELNLSSLELGDSALYFCASSVGVDGLTPLHFGNGTRLTVT.

V is TRBV7-9 and J is TRBJ2-5, with 7 bases identical to TRBD2. CDR1 and CDR2 (germline): SEHNR, FQNEAQ (reference sequence). This CDR3 contains 14 residues. The junction had 6 bases not matched to a gene; V was cut back by 3 bases and J by 5 bases. The CDR3 protein is CASSFGAGEETQYF. For the CDR3, the DNA is TGTGCCAGCAGCTTCGGTGCGGGAGAGGAGACCCAGTACTTC.

This clonotype was found many times. The chain couples TRBV28 to TRBJ2-5; 11 bases line up with TRBD2. The V gene end was trimmed by 10 bases and the J gene end by 5 bases; junction bases not matched to a gene: 9. CDR3 length: 14 amino acids. CDR1 is MDHEN, CDR2 SYDVKM, per germline. CDR3 DNA sequence: TGTGCCACCTATAGCGGGGGGGCCGGGGAGACCCAGTACTTC. It specifies CATYSGGAGETQYF.

The sample holds many counts of this clonotype. J is TRBJ2-1 and V is TRBV18, with a possible D match to TRBD1 (6 bases). The CDR3 length is 15 residues. Looked up from germline, CDR1 is KGHSH and CDR2 is LQKENI. V shed 0 bases and J shed 7 bases, with 13 bases lying between them. CDR3: CASSPPRGLRNEQFF. CDR3 coding DNA: TGTGCCAGCTCACCACCGAGGGGGTTAAGAAATGAGCAGTTCTTC.

V is TRBV5-6 and J is TRBJ1-2; D call uncertain. This CDR3 region has 14 residues. V shed 0 bases and J shed 0 bases, with 6 bases lying between them. CDR1 SGHDT and CDR2 YYEEEE come from the germline V gene. The CDR3 DNA follows: TGTGCCAGCAGCTTGGAGGAAACTAACTATGGCTACACCTTC. Protein product: CASSLEETNYGYTF.

This clonotype was picked up many times. This chain links TRBV7-3 with TRBJ2-1; tentatively, D is TRBD1 (6 bases). Trimming cost V 2 bases and J 2 bases, with 10 bases left between them. The CDR3 is made up of 15 amino acids. Germline CDR1 SGHTA, CDR2 FQGTGA. The CDR3 here is CASSLGTTTYNEQFF. The CDR3 bases are TGTGCCAGCAGCTTAGGGACAACCACCTACAATGAGCAGTTCTTC.

In its sample, this clonotype was seen many times. Here the CDR3 reads CSARGGTGEEGYTF. CDR3 sequence (DNA): TGCAGTGCTAGGGGCGGGACAGGGGAGGAAGGCTACACCTTC. J is TRBJ1-2 and V is TRBV20-1, with 10 bases lining up with TRBD1. The CDR3 consists of 14 residues. V shed 3 bases, J shed 8 bases, and the junction held 9 bases outside the gene matches. CDR1 is DFQATT, CDR2 SNEGSKA, per germline (reference sequence).

The chain employs TRBV7-9 and TRBJ2-2, with TRBD1 as a possible D gene (5 bases). Trimming took 4 bases from V and 1 from J, leaving 10 bases between them. Germline values: CDR1 SEHNR, CDR2 FQNEAQ (reference sequence). The CDR3 loop spans 15 amino acids. CDR3 in amino acids: CASSSFDRNTGELFF. The CDR3 DNA sequence: TGTGCCAGCAGCTCGTTCGACAGGAACACCGGGGAGCTGTTTTTT.

This clonotype was observed many times. V and J are TRBV6-4 and TRBJ2-3; no reliable D call. The ends were cut back, 2 bases at V and 2 bases at J, with 5 bases in the middle. The CDR3 spans 13 residues. Looked up from germline, CDR1 is MRHNA and CDR2 is SNTAGT. CDR3 loop: CASSDGPTDTQYF. CDR3 coding DNA: TGTGCCAGCAGTGACGGTCCCACAGATACGCAGTATTTT.

In this sample, this clonotype turned up many times. The chain recombines TRBV20-1 with TRBJ1-6; 8 bases line up with TRBD1. The CDR3 spans 13 residues. With V trimmed by 6 bases and J by 3 bases, 1 base remained unmatched. Looked up from germline, CDR1 is DFQATT and CDR2 is SNEGSKA (reference sequence). The CDR3 here is CSADRVYNSPLHF. DNA of the CDR3: TGCAGTGCGGACAGGGTCTATAATTCACCCCTCCACTTT.

CDR3 loop: CASTSARTNTGELFF. The CDR3 region has the DNA TGTGCCAGCACGAGCGCGAGAACGAACACCGGGGAGCTGTTTTTT. The chain joins TRBV2 to TRBJ2-2; D uncertain. CDR3 length: 15 amino acids. In germline, CDR1 is SNHLY, CDR2 FYNNEI. Trimming pared 7 bases from V and 0 bases from J, leaving 12 bases between.

This clonotype was seen ten or more times. The chain has TRBV7-9 and TRBJ2-7; 10 positions agree with TRBD1. Germline lookup yields CDR1 SEHNR and CDR2 FQNEAQ (reference sequence). The V and J ends lost 9 bases and 1 base, in that order; junction bases with no gene match: 3. The CDR3 consists of 13 residues. CDR3 nucleotides: TGTGCCAGTCGGGGACAGGGGTCCTACGAGCAGTACTTC. It codes for CASRGQGSYEQYF.

This clonotype showed up many times. This chain links TRBV29-1 with TRBJ1-1; 7 positions agree with TRBD1. The CDR3 is 13 residues long. CDR1 and CDR2 from the germline V gene are SQVTM and ANQGSEA. The J segment lost 0 bases and the V segment lost 3 bases, leaving 1 base of the junction unmatched. The CDR3 loop is CSVEGQMNTEAFF. For the CDR3, the DNA is TGCAGCGTTGAGGGACAGATGAACACTGAAGCTTTCTTT.

The table lists this clonotype with many counts. This chain uses TRBV28 with TRBJ1-2; D gene unclear. Germline V lookup: CDR1 MDHEN, CDR2 SYDVKM. The ends were cut back, 1 base at V and 6 bases at J, with 9 bases in the middle. This CDR3 is 13 amino acids long. The CDR3 region has the DNA TGTGCCAGCAGTTTATACCCCGCAGATGGCTACACCTTC. Protein: CASSLYPADGYTF.

As regards this clonotype: This may be a read error: a much more frequent sequence differs by one nucleotide. The chain carries TRBV7-2 and TRBJ2-5; TRBD2 aligns across 7 bases. J gave up 5 bases and V 5 bases, and 11 bases lay outside the gene matches. In germline, CDR1 is SGHTA, CDR2 FQGNSA. The CDR3 contains 15 residues. Here the CDR3 DNA reads TGTGCCAGCAGCCGGGGACTAACGGGAGTCGAGACCCAGTACTTC. Its protein is CASSRGLTGVETQYF.

This clonotype was recorded many times. The V call is TRBV4-2, the J call TRBJ2-3; TRBD2 matches at 10 bases. V dropped 4 bases and J dropped 6; count of bases not matched to a gene: 16. CDR1 and CDR2 (germline): LGHNA, YNFKEQ. CDR3 size: 18 residues. This CDR3 reads CASSLTFVGLATMDTQYF. The CDR3 nucleotides read TGTGCCAGCAGCCTGACTTTTGTGGGACTAGCGACCATGGATACGCAGTATTTT.

This clonotype has a count of ten or more. The chain combines TRBV4-1 with TRBJ2-1; D is perhaps TRBD2 (6 bases). The V end was cut by 4 bases, the J end by 0 bases, with 13 bases between. This CDR3 comprises 16 residues. Germline V lookup: CDR1 MGHRA, CDR2 YSYEKL. The CDR3 protein is CASSPLLAYSYNEQFF. The CDR3 DNA reads as TGCGCCAGCAGCCCCCTTCTAGCGTACTCCTACAATGAGCAGTTCTTC.

This rearrangement joins TRBV28 to TRBJ1-5; D unresolved. The CDR3 has 16 residues. Germline CDR1 is MDHEN and CDR2 is SYDVKM. V lost 6 bases to trimming and J lost 0 bases, with 15 bases between them. Here the CDR3 DNA reads TGTGCCAGCAGCTACCGGGCCTCCTATAGCAATCAGCCCCAGCATTTT. Amino acid sequence: CASSYRASYSNQPQHF.

This clonotype was seen at least ten times. The chain carries TRBV5-1 and TRBJ1-4; D ambiguous. CDR1 is SGHRS, CDR2 YFSETQ, per germline. The CDR3 sequence is 14 residues long. The V gene lost 0 bases and the J gene lost 8 bases, with 11 bases spanning the gap. In DNA form, the CDR3 reads TGCGCCAGCAGCTTGGGACCAGAAGGCGAAAAACTGTTTTTT. This translates into CASSLGPEGEKLFF.

Notes on this clonotype: This may come from a read error, since a much larger clone is one base off. The chain uses TRBV5-1 and TRBJ2-7; TRBD1 might be the D (6 bases). Trimming removed 3 bases at V and 0 bases at J, with 13 bases between. The CDR3 runs 15 residues. Germline CDR1 SGHRS, CDR2 YFSETQ. In DNA form, the CDR3 reads TGCGCCAGCAGCTCCCTACAGGGAATCTCCTACGAGCAGTACTTC. This codes for CASSSLQGISYEQYF.

This chain uses TRBV12-3 or TRBV12-4 with TRBJ2-5, with TRBD2 matching 10 bases. J lost 5 bases, V lost 4 bases, and 10 bases had no gene match. The CDR3 contains 16 residues. The CDR3 DNA reads as TGTGCCAGCAGTTACTCCGGGACTAGCGATTACGAGACCCAGTACTTC. Translation: CASSYSGTSDYETQYF.

This clonotype was recorded many times. The chain has TRBV28 and TRBJ2-5; TRBD2 matches 13 bases. Germline lookup yields CDR1 MDHEN and CDR2 SYDVKM. V gave up 3 bases and J gave up 3 bases; unmatched junction bases: 10. This CDR3 has 18 residues. CDR3 nucleotides: TGTGCCAGCAGTTTTAGGTCGGGACTAGCGGGGTCCAAAGAGACCCAGTACTTC. Protein: CASSFRSGLAGSKETQYF.

The chain has TRBV18 and TRBJ1-4; 7 bases fit TRBD1. This CDR3 region has 14 residues. The V gene's germline CDR1 is KGHSH and CDR2 LQKENI. V lost 6 bases to trimming and J lost 5 bases; unmatched junction nucleotides: 6. CDR3 nucleotide sequence: TGTGCCAGCTCCCTAGGGGGCATGAATGAAAAACTGTTTTTT. Amino acid sequence: CASSLGGMNEKLFF.